Included here is one T cell receptor (beta chain) sequence, with context. The record originates from a study of blood T cell repertoires in COVID-19. Background on the study: Spain, Italy and the United States supplied samples that represented acute and convalescent COVID-19.

In the study's own analysis: Reference gene primer amplification in the assay estimated nucleated cell counts. Assay used: immunoSEQ multiplex PCR; TCRdb lists only in-frame clones, some missing. V, J and clone size are those of that table, while D and trimming were read from the DNA. This sample carries 150,000 to 200,000 clones, 60% to 80% of them seen once, and the ten largest clones take approximately 27%. The germline gives CDR1 SEHNR, CDR2 FQNEAQ (reference sequence). The CDR3 sequence is 16 residues long. The V end was cut by 5 bases, the J end by 8 bases, with 22 bases between. The sequence derives from a woman in her 70s with acute or convalescent COVID-19. The sequencing sample was made of peripheral blood. The V gene is TRBV7-9, the J gene TRBJ2-1; D perhaps matches TRBD2 (6 bases). The chain's CDR3 is CASSIFTSGVPDEQFF. The DNA for the CDR3 is TGTGCCAGCAGCATCTTTACCTCGGGGGTGCCAGATGAGCAGTTCTTC.